These T cell receptor beta chains were read from a single sample in a study of cytomegalovirus exposure and HLA in healthy donors. Some clones are missing from TCRdb's copy, which holds only in-frame ones; the method was immunoSEQ multiplex PCR. This sample yields around 130,000 clones, of which around 75% are seen a single time; 2.9% belongs to the top ten. Sample: PBMCs. The receptor set was obtained from a woman aged 35 to 49 in good health and CMV-seropositive. The CDR3 runs from the conserved cysteine through the conserved F or W. The order of the fields is clone size, D gene, V gene, CDR3 length, J gene, CDR3 protein, CDR3 DNA. A D gene is named only where the DNA matches it firmly. Clone size is given for some rows only: seen once, a few or many times, or a class if the clone is expanded.

size: .
D: TRBD2
V: TRBV7-3
length: 16
J: TRBJ2-1
CDR3: CASSYPQTSRNNEQFF
DNA: TGTGCCAGCAGCTACCCCCAGACTAGCAGAAACAATGAGCAGTTCTTC

size: once
D: .
V: TRBV25-1
length: 14
J: TRBJ2-3
CDR3: CASSSWGGSDTQYF
DNA: TGTGCCAGCAGTTCATGGGGGGGCTCAGATACGCAGTATTTT

size: once
D: .
V: TRBV28
length: 18
J: TRBJ2-1
CDR3: CASSLYAGLAELQNEQFF
DNA: TGTGCCAGCAGTTTATACGCCGGTCTAGCAGAACTACAGAATGAGCAGTTCTTC

size: .
D: TRBD1
V: TRBV19
length: 14
J: TRBJ1-1
CDR3: CASSLDRGLGEAFF
DNA: TGTGCCAGTAGTCTCGACAGGGGGCTAGGTGAAGCTTTCTTT

size: .
D: .
V: TRBV28
length: 11
J: TRBJ1-1
CDR3: CAISSHTEAFF
DNA: TGTGCCATCTCTAGCCACACTGAAGCTTTCTTT

size: .
D: TRBD1
V: TRBV2
length: 13
J: TRBJ1-2
CDR3: CASSGQGTYSYTF
DNA: TGTGCCAGCAGTGGACAGGGAACTTACAGCTACACCTTC

size: few
D: .
V: TRBV30
length: 16
J: TRBJ2-3
CDR3: CAWSSLLAGGTDTQYF
DNA: TGTGCCTGGAGTTCCCTACTAGCTGGGGGCACAGATACGCAGTATTTT

size: .
D: .
V: TRBV29-1
length: 13
J: TRBJ1-4
CDR3: CSAAEQSNEKLFF
DNA: TGCAGCGCCGCCGAACAGTCTAATGAAAAACTGTTTTTT

size: .
D: .
V: TRBV5-4
length: 14
J: TRBJ2-1
CDR3: CASSLAGERAEQFF
DNA: TGTGCCAGCAGCTTGGCCGGGGAGAGGGCGGAGCAGTTCTTC

size: few
D: .
V: TRBV28
length: 15
J: TRBJ1-5
CDR3: CASRSGILGNQPQHF
DNA: TGTGCCAGCAGGTCAGGGATTCTGGGCAATCAGCCCCAGCATTTT

size: once
D: .
V: TRBV7-8
length: 15
J: TRBJ1-5
CDR3: CASSPFGGSNQPQHF
DNA: TGTGCCAGCAGCCCCTTCGGGGGTAGCAATCAGCCCCAGCATTTT

size: .
D: .
V: TRBV18
length: 16
J: TRBJ1-2
CDR3: CASSPKSGGTNYGYTF
DNA: TGTGCCAGCTCTCCTAAAAGCGGCGGAACTAACTATGGCTACACCTTC

size: .
D: TRBD2
V: TRBV4-3
length: 17
J: TRBJ2-5
CDR3: CASSQEGAGAGWETQYF
DNA: TGCGCCAGCAGCCAAGAAGGAGCGGGGGCCGGGTGGGAGACCCAGTACTTC

size: .
D: .
V: TRBV7-2
length: 14
J: TRBJ1-3
CDR3: CASSRQGSGNTIYF
DNA: TGTGCCAGCAGCCGTCAGGGCTCTGGAAACACCATATATTTT

size: .
D: TRBD1
V: TRBV5-6
length: 19
J: TRBJ1-5
CDR3: CASSRAVGQDNYSNQPQHF
DNA: TGTGCCAGCAGCCGGGCCGTGGGACAGGACAACTATAGCAATCAGCCCCAGCATTTT